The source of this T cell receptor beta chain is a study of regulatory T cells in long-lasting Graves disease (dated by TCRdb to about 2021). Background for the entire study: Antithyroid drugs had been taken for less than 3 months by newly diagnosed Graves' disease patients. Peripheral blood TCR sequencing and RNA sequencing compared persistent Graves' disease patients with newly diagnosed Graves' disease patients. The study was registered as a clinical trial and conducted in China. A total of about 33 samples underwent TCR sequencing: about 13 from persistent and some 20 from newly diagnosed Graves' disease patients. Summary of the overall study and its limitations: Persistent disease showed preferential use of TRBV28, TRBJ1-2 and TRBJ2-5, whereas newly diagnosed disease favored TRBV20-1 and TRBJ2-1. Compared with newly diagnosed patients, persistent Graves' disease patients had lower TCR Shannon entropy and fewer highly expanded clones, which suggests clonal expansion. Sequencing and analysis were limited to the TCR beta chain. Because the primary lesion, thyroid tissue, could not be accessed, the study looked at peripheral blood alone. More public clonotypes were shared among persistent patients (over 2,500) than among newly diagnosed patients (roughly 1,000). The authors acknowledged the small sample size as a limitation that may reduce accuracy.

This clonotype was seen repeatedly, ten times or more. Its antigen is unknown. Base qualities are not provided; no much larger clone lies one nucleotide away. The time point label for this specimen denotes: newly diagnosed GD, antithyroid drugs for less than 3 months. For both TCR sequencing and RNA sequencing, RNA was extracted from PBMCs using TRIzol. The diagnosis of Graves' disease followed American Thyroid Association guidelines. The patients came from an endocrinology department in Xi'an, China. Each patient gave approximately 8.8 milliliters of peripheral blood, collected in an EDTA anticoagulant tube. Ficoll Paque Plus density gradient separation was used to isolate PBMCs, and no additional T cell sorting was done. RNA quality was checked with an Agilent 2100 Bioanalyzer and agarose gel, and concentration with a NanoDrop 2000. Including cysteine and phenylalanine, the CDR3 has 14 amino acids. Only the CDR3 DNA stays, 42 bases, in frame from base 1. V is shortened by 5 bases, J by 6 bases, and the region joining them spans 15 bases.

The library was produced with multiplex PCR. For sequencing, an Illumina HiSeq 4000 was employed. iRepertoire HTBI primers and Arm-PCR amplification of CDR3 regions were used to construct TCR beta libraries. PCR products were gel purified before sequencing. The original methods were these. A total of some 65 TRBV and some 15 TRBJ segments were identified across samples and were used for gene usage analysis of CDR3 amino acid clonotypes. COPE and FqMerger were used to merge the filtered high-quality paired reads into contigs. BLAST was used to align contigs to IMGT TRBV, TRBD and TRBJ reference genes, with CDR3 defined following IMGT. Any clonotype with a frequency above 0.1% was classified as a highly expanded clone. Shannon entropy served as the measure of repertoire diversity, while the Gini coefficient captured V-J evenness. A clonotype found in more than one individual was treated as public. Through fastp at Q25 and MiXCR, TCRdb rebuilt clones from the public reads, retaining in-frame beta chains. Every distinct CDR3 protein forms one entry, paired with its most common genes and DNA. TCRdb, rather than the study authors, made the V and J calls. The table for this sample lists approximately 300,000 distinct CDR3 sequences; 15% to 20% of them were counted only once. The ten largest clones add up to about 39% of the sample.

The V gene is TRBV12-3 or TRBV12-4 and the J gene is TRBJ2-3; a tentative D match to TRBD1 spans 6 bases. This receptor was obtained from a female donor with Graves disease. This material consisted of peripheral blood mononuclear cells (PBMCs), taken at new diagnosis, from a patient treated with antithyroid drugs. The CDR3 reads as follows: CASSRDPRGDTQYF. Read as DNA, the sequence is TGTGCCAGCAGTCGGGACCCCAGGGGCGATACGCAGTATTTT.